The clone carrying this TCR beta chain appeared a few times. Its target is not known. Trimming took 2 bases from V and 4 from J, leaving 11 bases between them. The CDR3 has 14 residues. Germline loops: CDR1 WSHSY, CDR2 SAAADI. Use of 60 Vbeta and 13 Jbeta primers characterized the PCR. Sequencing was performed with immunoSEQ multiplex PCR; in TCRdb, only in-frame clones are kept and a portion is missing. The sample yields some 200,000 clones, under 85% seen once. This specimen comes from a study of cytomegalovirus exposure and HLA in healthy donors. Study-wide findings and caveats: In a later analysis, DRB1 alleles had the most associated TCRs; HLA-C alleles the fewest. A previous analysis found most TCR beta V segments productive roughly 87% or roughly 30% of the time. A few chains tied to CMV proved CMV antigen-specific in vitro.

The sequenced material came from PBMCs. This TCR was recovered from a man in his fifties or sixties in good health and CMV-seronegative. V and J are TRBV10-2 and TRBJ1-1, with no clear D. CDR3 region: CASSEGMTSTEAFF. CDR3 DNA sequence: TGCGCCAGCAGTGAGGGGATGACTAGCACTGAAGCTTTCTTT.